This T cell receptor (beta chain) came from a study of CD8 T cells in ankylosing spondylitis (dated by TCRdb to the late 2010s). As for the study more broadly: The study set out to find disease-linked TCR variants by profiling T cell receptor beta repertoires in ankylosing spondylitis patients and healthy donors. The full study cohort was made up of about 25 ankylosing spondylitis patients and 108 healthy donors. Peripheral blood was sampled, and synovial fluid was additionally collected from ankylosing spondylitis patients. Overall results and qualifications from the work: The disease-linked clones showed a CD8+ phenotype and occurred at relatively low frequencies in peripheral blood. Some motif variants were previously reported in synovial fluid and blood of reactive arthritis patients, suggesting common disease-initiation mechanisms. Blood from ankylosing spondylitis patients appeared to be characterized by a TCR beta motif made up of about 8 highly homologous amino acid variants. The disease-linked clones were reported to be significantly enriched in matched synovial fluid samples from ankylosing spondylitis patients.

These reads were obtained on an Illumina HiSeq 2500. Quantitative 5'-RACE with molecular barcodes was the method used to prepare the TCR beta libraries. Concerning the study's data processing: Disease-linked TCR variants were identified with a new computational method built on a probabilistic model of VDJ rearrangement. In TCRdb, the public reads were trimmed at Q25 with fastp and aligned with MiXCR, with productive beta chains retained. For every CDR3 protein sequence, its rows merge into one entry that carries the most common genes and DNA. Clone size and V and J calls follow TCRdb, not the original study. The sample table shows a few hundred thousand distinct CDR3 sequences, and 20% to 25% are seen once. Approximately 15% of the sample goes to the ten largest clones. The CDR3 sequence holds 13 residues, the cysteine and phenylalanine included. Of the read, only the CDR3 DNA is kept; its 39 bases are in frame from base 1. V and J lose 3 bases and 5 bases, and a span of 8 bases separates them.

This clonotype was counted a few times. This receptor's antigen is unknown. No much larger clone exists at a distance of one base, and base qualities are not known. The chain employs TRBV12-3 or TRBV12-4 and TRBJ2-1, with no confidently assigned D gene. The TCR sequence derives from a male donor with ankylosing spondylitis. The specimen sequenced was blood, either unsorted or a sorted T cell fraction (not recorded which). The DNA is TGTGCCAGCAGTTTTCTGTTAGACAATGAGCAGTTCTTC. Translated, this is CASSFLLDNEQFF.